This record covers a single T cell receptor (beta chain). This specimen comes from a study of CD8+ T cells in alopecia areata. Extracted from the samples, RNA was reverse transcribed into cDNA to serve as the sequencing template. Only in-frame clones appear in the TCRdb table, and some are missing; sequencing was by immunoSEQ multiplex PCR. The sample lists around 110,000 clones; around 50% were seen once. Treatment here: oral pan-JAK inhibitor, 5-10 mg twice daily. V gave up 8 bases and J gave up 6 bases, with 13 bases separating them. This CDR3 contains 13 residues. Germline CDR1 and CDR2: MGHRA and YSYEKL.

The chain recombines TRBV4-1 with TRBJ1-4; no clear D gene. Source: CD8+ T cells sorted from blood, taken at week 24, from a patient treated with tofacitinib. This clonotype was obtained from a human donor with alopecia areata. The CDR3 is CASRFLPHEKLFF. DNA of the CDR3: TGCGCCAGCCGCTTTCTCCCCCATGAAAAACTGTTTTTT.